One and the same sample provided the 19 T cell receptor beta chains below, sequenced in a study of blood T cells in healthy people across ages. Using a J-beta primer mix together with a sample-barcoded 5' primer, a second PCR was run for roughly 6 to 12 cycles. TCRdb reanalysed the 5' RACE reads using MiXCR and keeps one entry per CDR3 protein. The profile shows about 1,000,000 distinct CDR3 sequences, 35% to 50% of them singletons. The source material was blood. The receptors were sampled from a woman in her sixties in good health.

The CDR3 nucleotides are TGTGCCAGCAGTTACAAGACAGGGGGAAACTATGGCTACACCTTC. This encodes CASSYKTGGNYGYTF. This sequence joins TRBV6-5 and TRBJ1-2, with 9 bases that match TRBD1. The V gene end was trimmed by 2 bases and the J gene end by 2 bases; junction bases not matched to a gene: 3. This CDR3 comprises 15 residues. CDR1 is MNHEY and CDR2 is SVGAGI in the germline V gene.

The chain has TRBV5-1 and TRBJ2-1, with D maybe TRBD2 (5 bases). The DNA end is more similar to TRBJ2-7, so the J call may be wrong. The CDR3 extends over 12 amino acids. Germline V lookup: CDR1 SGHRS, CDR2 YFSETQ. The CDR3 DNA is TGCGCCAGCAACGAACTAGACAATGAGCAGTACTTC. The encoded protein is CASNELDNEQYF.

The chain couples TRBV5-6 to TRBJ2-7, with 7 bases identical to TRBD1. The CDR3 covers 15 residues. After removal of 6 bases from V and 3 bases from J, the junction contained 12 bases not matched to a gene. Germline-derived CDR1 and CDR2 are SGHDT and YYEEEE. This CDR3 is CASTPRQGSIYEQYF. The DNA of the CDR3 is TGTGCCAGCACCCCCAGACAGGGTAGTATCTACGAGCAGTACTTC.

The chain employs TRBV7-2 and TRBJ2-1; D possibly corresponds to TRBD2 (5 bases). Trimming removed 5 bases from V and 4 bases from J, with 9 bases in between. The CDR3 is made up of 13 amino acids. Per the germline V gene, CDR1 is SGHTA and CDR2 is FQGNSA. CDR3 region: CASSLWTYNEQFF. The CDR3 nucleotides read TGTGCCAGCAGCCTATGGACTTACAATGAGCAGTTCTTC. Based on the CDR3 plus reference TRBV7-2 and TRBJ2-1, the full variable domain is GAGVSQSPSNKVTEKGKDVELRCDPISGHTALYWYRQSLGQGLEFLIYFQGNSAPDKSGLPSDRFSAERTGGSVSTLTIQRTQQEDSAVYLCASSLWTYNEQFFGPGTRLTVL.

This clonotype occurred a few times. The chain employs TRBV7-9 and TRBJ2-5; either TRBD1 or TRBD2 may supply D (8 bases each). There are 16 residues in the CDR3. Germline loops: CDR1 SEHNR, CDR2 FQNEAQ (reference sequence). V was pared by 7 bases and J by 4 bases, with 22 bases between. The CDR3 DNA reads as TGTGCCAGCAAGGGACTAGGCAGGGGGCAAGGAGAGACCCAGTACTTC. It specifies CASKGLGRGQGETQYF.

Only a few counts were recorded for this clonotype. A much more abundant neighbour one base away suggests this may be a read error. The CDR3 loop is CASRVYIEGYTF. CDR3 DNA: TGTGCCAGCAGGGTGTATATAGAGGGCTACACCTTC. J is TRBJ1-2 and V is TRBV6-1; no reliable D call. V was clipped by 6 bases and J by 8 bases, with 13 bases between them. Germline assignment: CDR1 MNHNS and CDR2 SASEGT. This CDR3 has 12 residues.

This clonotype was counted only a few times. This chain joins TRBV4-1 and TRBJ2-7; D gene ambiguous. V gave up 0 bases and J gave up 7 bases, with 13 bases separating them. The CDR3 is 14 residues long. The germline CDR1 and CDR2 sequences are MGHRA and YSYEKL. CDR3 nucleotides: TGCGCCAGCAGCCAAGACCCTCATCGGGCGGAGCAGTACTTC. This translates into CASSQDPHRAEQYF.

The chain has TRBV7-8 and TRBJ2-4; D possibly uses TRBD1 or TRBD2 (5 bases each). The germline gives CDR1 SGHVS, CDR2 FQNEAQ. The CDR3 loop spans 16 amino acids. V was clipped by 2 bases and J by 2 bases, with 13 bases between them. The chain's CDR3 is CASSLNRTGTKNIQYF. For the CDR3, the DNA is TGTGCCAGCAGCTTAAACAGGACGGGGACCAAAAACATTCAGTACTTC. Full variable domain (missing parts from reference TRBV7-8 and TRBJ2-4): GAGVSQSPRYKVAKRGQDVALRCDPISGHVSLFWYQQALGQGPEFLTYFQNEAQLDKSGLPSDRFFAERPEGSVSTLKIQRTQQEDSAVYLCASSLNRTGTKNIQYFGAGTRLSVL.

The rearrangement uses TRBV14 and TRBJ1-1, with D unresolved. Per germline, CDR1 SGHDN and CDR2 FVKESK. The CDR3 runs 13 residues. V shed 4 bases and J shed 8 bases, with 14 bases lying between them. CDR3 loop: CASSPLRGLEAFF. The CDR3, as DNA: TGTGCCAGCAGCCCCCTCCGAGGATTGGAAGCTTTCTTT.

This clonotype was seen only a few times. The genes are TRBV20-1 and TRBJ2-5; D possibly corresponds to TRBD2 (6 bases). Germline V gene sequence: CDR1 DFQATT, CDR2 SNEGSKA (reference sequence). The CDR3 is made up of 16 amino acids. Trimming pared 0 bases from V and 5 bases from J, leaving 19 bases between. As DNA, the CDR3 is TGCAGTGCTAGAGAGATTGGGCGGACTATTTATGAGACCCAGTACTTC. Protein: CSAREIGRTIYETQYF.

DNA of the CDR3: TGTGCCATCAGTAGGGAGCACGAGCAGTACTTC. Residues: CAISREHEQYF. The gene calls are TRBV10-3 and TRBJ2-5; the D gene is possibly TRBD2 (5 bases). The J call may be wrong; the DNA end is better matched by TRBJ2-7. Germline loops: CDR1 ENHRY, CDR2 SYGVKD. The CDR3 length is 11 residues.

This rearrangement joins TRBV6-6 to TRBJ2-4; the D is unclear. The last part of the DNA fits TRBJ2-7 better; the J call may be wrong. The CDR3 is 12 amino acids. The germline V gene has CDR1 MNHNY and CDR2 SVGAGI (reference sequence). CDR3 region: CASSSVFYEQYF. Here the CDR3 DNA reads TGTGCCAGCAGTTCCGTCTTCTACGAGCAGTACTTC.

The chain recombines TRBV20-1 with TRBJ2-7, with 7 bases lining up with TRBD2. In germline, CDR1 is DFQATT, CDR2 SNEGSKA (reference sequence). The junction had 12 bases not matched to a gene; V was cut back by 0 bases and J by 7 bases. CDR3 length equals 15 residues. The CDR3 nucleotides are TGCAGTGCTAGAGATCGGGGAGGGGCGCCGAAAGAGCAGTACTTC. It encodes CSARDRGGAPKEQYF.

This clonotype was seen a few times. Mismatch with germline at one junction end may stem from a read error. The chain combines TRBV5-1 with TRBJ1-2, with D possibly TRBD1 on 5 matching bases. Germline loops: CDR1 SGHRS, CDR2 YFSETQ. This CDR3 comprises 14 residues. CDR3 nucleotide sequence: TGCGCCGGCAGCTTGCCAGGGACTAACTATGGCTACACCTTC. It translates to CAGSLPGTNYGYTF.

The chain has TRBV6-2 or TRBV6-3 and TRBJ2-5; 12 bases align to TRBD2. The J call may be wrong; the DNA end is better matched by TRBJ2-7. Looked up from germline, CDR1 is MNHEY and CDR2 is SVGEGT. The CDR3 contains 20 residues. As DNA, the CDR3 is TGTGCCAGCACCTCCATGCACCCCGGGACTAGCGGGCCTAGCTCCTACGAGCAGTACTTC. Amino acid sequence: CASTSMHPGTSGPSSYEQYF.

The chain is built from TRBV6-1 and TRBJ2-7; D may be TRBD1 (5 bases). Germline assignment: CDR1 MNHNS and CDR2 SASEGT. Trimming took off 2 bases at V and 1 base at J, with 15 bases between the two ends. The CDR3 runs to 16 residues. CDR3 DNA sequence: TGTGCCAGCAGTGAACTTGGGGCAGCGACTTCCTACGAGCAGTACTTC. It translates to CASSELGAATSYEQYF.

A word on this clonotype: A much larger clone sits a single nucleotide away, making a read error possible. The chain links TRBV2 to TRBJ2-7, with D perhaps matching TRBD1 (5 bases). The V gene lost 0 bases and the J gene lost 3 bases, with 9 bases spanning the gap. Germline V gene data show CDR1 as SNHLY and CDR2 as FYNNEI. The CDR3 totals 14 residues. The CDR3 spells CASSEAGAFYEQYF. Written as DNA, the CDR3 is TGTGCCAGCAGTGAAGCAGGGGCATTCTACGAGCAGTACTTC.

This clonotype was recorded a few times. The chain is built from TRBV25-1 and TRBJ2-3, with TRBD2 identical over 9 bases. The CDR3 is 15 residues long. V dropped 5 bases and J dropped 3; count of bases not matched to a gene: 6. In germline, CDR1 is MGHDK, CDR2 SYGVNS. The CDR3 bases are TGTGCCAGCAGTAGTAGCGGGAGCCCGACAGATACGCAGTATTTT. It translates to CASSSSGSPTDTQYF.

This clonotype was recorded a few times. The chain joins TRBV20-1 to TRBJ1-2; possible D gene TRBD1, 6 bases. The CDR3 loop spans 14 amino acids. Trimming pared 2 bases from V and 7 bases from J, leaving 17 bases between. Germline CDR1 DFQATT, CDR2 SNEGSKA (reference sequence). The DNA for the CDR3 is TGCAGTGCTAGAAGCGCTGGACAGCCGTTTGGCTACACCTTC. Protein sequence: CSARSAGQPFGYTF.